Many counts were recorded for the clone carrying this TCR beta chain. As yet, its antigen is unknown. The data are from a study of CD8+CD57+ T cells in acquired aplastic anemia. The wider study: The mean DNA yield obtained from sorted CD4+ and CD8+ cells came to 3 to 3.5 ug. Study observations and caveats: Patients and controls were found to share 25 to 35 CD8+ CDR3 sequences.

Before being chosen for sequencing, patients had shown CD8+CD57+ cell expansion by flow cytometry. None of the patients had been given any therapy when their blood was sampled. CDR3 and TCR beta VDJ profiling relied on genomic DNA as the template. TCRdb processed the reads anew with MiXCR; each CDR3 protein has one entry. The table has hundreds of thousands of distinct CDR3 sequences, around 46% seen once. Germline CDR1 SEHNR, CDR2 FQNEAQ (reference sequence). Trimming stripped 2 bases from V and 5 bases from J, with 18 bases between. The CDR3 is 16 amino acids. The specimen sequenced was sorted CD4+, CD8+, or CD8+CD57+ T cells (not recorded which) from PBMCs. The rearrangement links TRBV7-9 to TRBJ1-1, with D possibly TRBD1 on 5 matching bases. The clonotype was recovered from a human donor with aplastic anemia. The CDR3 coding sequence is TGTGCCAGCAGCTTACGTCCTGGGCAGGGCCAGACTGAAGCTTTCTTT. Translation: CASSLRPGQGQTEAFF.